The 10 T cell receptor beta chains below come from one sample, sequenced in a study of cytomegalovirus exposure and HLA in healthy donors (dated by TCRdb to 2017 to 2019). The library relied on the immunoSEQ multiplex PCR assay. The multiplex PCR relied on a mix of 60 forward primers for TCR Vbeta segments and 13 reverse primers for TCR Jbeta segments. Sourced from immuneACCESS, this table was stored by TCRdb with only in-frame sequences that have V and J called. A share of the clones is absent; for the studies checked, an unresolved V gene accounts for under half, and the remainder has no known explanation. This sample lists 110,000 or so clones; roughly three quarters were detected once. About 3.5% of the sample belongs to the ten largest clones. Source material: PBMCs. These receptors originate from a man aged 25-40 years in good health and CMV-seronegative.

This chain joins TRBV28 and TRBJ1-2; D perhaps matches TRBD1 (5 bases). The V end lost 7 bases, the J end lost 3 bases, and 15 bases lay between the germline ends. The germline V gene has CDR1 MDHEN and CDR2 SYDVKM. This CDR3 has 14 amino acids. The CDR3 reads CASTLGGDDYGYTF. Here the CDR3 DNA reads TGTGCCAGCACCCTGGGAGGGGACGACTATGGCTACACCTTC.

CDR3: CASDWGDRGSAEAFF. The CDR3 DNA sequence: TGTGCCAGTGACTGGGGGGATCGGGGTTCTGCTGAAGCTTTCTTT. The V gene is TRBV19, the J gene TRBJ1-1, with a possible D match to TRBD1 (5 bases). Germline V gene lookup returns CDR1 LNHDA and CDR2 SQIVND (reference sequence). CDR3 length: 15 residues. The ends were cut back, 8 bases at V and 6 bases at J, with 22 bases in the middle.

CDR3 coding DNA: TGTGCCAGCAGCGCCGGGACTAGCGGTAACCAAGAGACCCAGTACTTC. Translating it yields CASSAGTSGNQETQYF. V gene TRBV9 combines with J gene TRBJ2-5; TRBD2 agrees at 11 bases. CDR3 length: 16 amino acids. J gave up 0 bases and V 3 bases, and 4 bases lay outside the gene matches. Germline V gives CDR1 SGDLS, CDR2 YYNGEE. Together with reference TRBV9 and TRBJ2-5, the CDR3 gives the full variable domain: DSGVTQTPKHLITATGQRVTLRCSPRSGDLSVYWYQQSLDQGLQFLIQYYNGEERAKGNILERFSAQQFPDLHSELNLSSLELGDSALYFCASSAGTSGNQETQYFGPGTRLLVL.

The rearrangement links TRBV14 to TRBJ1-3, with D possibly TRBD1 on 5 matching bases. Trimming took 0 bases from V and 5 from J, leaving 11 bases between them. This CDR3 has 15 residues. Per the germline V gene, CDR1 is SGHDN and CDR2 is FVKESK. This chain's CDR3 is CASSQDTAGRNTIYF. DNA of the CDR3: TGTGCCAGCAGCCAAGATACGGCAGGGAGAAACACCATATATTTT.

This clone was counted between two and nine times. This CDR3 is CAWRVTVWAEAFF. The CDR3, as DNA: TGTGCCTGGAGAGTGACAGTATGGGCTGAAGCTTTCTTT. This sequence joins TRBV30 and TRBJ1-1, with D maybe TRBD1 (5 bases). Germline V gene data show CDR1 as GTSNPN and CDR2 as SVGIG (reference sequence). CDR3 size: 13 residues. Trimming took off 3 bases at V and 6 bases at J, with 14 bases between the two ends.

This clone was observed a single time. The CDR3 nucleotides read TGCGCCAGCAGCTTACTAGCGGGAGACCCCACCGGGGAGCTGTTTTTT. It specifies CASSLLAGDPTGELFF. This rearrangement joins TRBV5-1 to TRBJ2-2; 11 bases are a match to TRBD2. The CDR3 contains 16 residues. The V segment lost 2 bases and the J segment 4 bases; nucleotides outside the gene matches: 4. The germline V gene has CDR1 SGHRS and CDR2 YFSETQ. The variable domain in full, with the rest retrieved from reference TRBV5-1 and TRBJ2-2, is KAGVTQTPRYLIKTRGQQVTLSCSPISGHRSVSWYQQTPGQGLQFLFEYFSETQRNKGNFPGRFSGRQFSNSRSEMNVSTLELGDSALYLCASSLLAGDPTGELFFGEGSRLTVL.

The chain uses TRBV5-6 and TRBJ2-7; 9 bases fit TRBD2. CDR1 is SGHDT, CDR2 YYEEEE, per germline. The CDR3 covers 14 residues. The V gene end was trimmed by 4 bases and the J gene end by 7 bases; junction bases not matched to a gene: 9. In DNA, the CDR3 is TGTGCCAGCAGCCGTAGCGGGAGTTTCGGTGAGCAGTACTTC. This encodes CASSRSGSFGEQYF.

The chain joins TRBV19 to TRBJ2-7; TRBD2 agrees at 7 bases. This CDR3 spans 13 amino acids. With V trimmed by 6 bases and J by 0 bases, 2 bases remained unmatched. CDR1 and CDR2 from the germline V gene are LNHDA and SQIVND (reference sequence). CDR3 amino acids: CASRGTISYEQYF. The DNA for the CDR3 is TGTGCCAGTAGGGGGACTATCTCCTACGAGCAGTACTTC.

The CDR3 coding sequence is TGCAGCGTTGAAAAGGGACAGGGCTACGAGCAGTACTTC. This encodes CSVEKGQGYEQYF. The rearrangement links TRBV29-1 to TRBJ2-7, with TRBD1 matching 9 bases. Germline V gene lookup returns CDR1 SQVTM and CDR2 ANQGSEA. This CDR3 comprises 13 residues. Trimming took 2 bases from V and 3 from J; bases not matched to a gene: 2.

The rearrangement links TRBV7-6 to TRBJ2-5, with a weak D call TRBD2 (7 bases). Trimming stripped 2 bases from V and 5 bases from J, with 9 bases between. From germline, CDR1 is SGHVS and CDR2 FNYEAQ. The CDR3 is 13 amino acids. The CDR3 sequence is CASSLRGGETQYF. In nucleotides, the CDR3 is TGTGCCAGCAGCTTAAGGGGGGGCGAGACCCAGTACTTC.